These 7 T cell receptor beta chains originate from one sample sequenced in a study of beta chain features in type 1 diabetes. The study reverse transcribed the entire isolated RNA, so it sequenced expressed TCRB transcripts. The method was immunoSEQ multiplex PCR; TCRdb's version includes in-frame clones alone and lacks a portion of them. This table has about 150,000 clones, around 10% appearing once. Input material: central memory CD4+ T cells from blood. Receptors originate from a man younger than 35 in good health.

In the case of this clone: This likely stems from a read error, as it lies one base from a far larger clone. This chain joins TRBV6-5 and TRBJ2-7, with no clear D. The CDR3 runs to 13 residues. Germline lookup yields CDR1 MNHEY and CDR2 SVGAGI. The ends were cut back, 2 bases at V and 2 bases at J, with 7 bases in the middle. The CDR3 here is CASSYSSPYEQYF. In DNA, the CDR3 is TGTGCCAGCAGTTACAGTAGCCCCTACGAGCAGTACTTC.

V gene TRBV6-5 combines with J gene TRBJ1-1; D is unclear. This CDR3 has 14 amino acids. V lost 7 bases to trimming and J lost 0 bases, with 12 bases between them. The germline CDR1 and CDR2 sequences are MNHEY and SVGAGI. CDR3 region: CASTTGILNTEAFF. The CDR3 DNA is TGTGCCAGCACCACGGGGATTCTGAACACTGAAGCTTTCTTT.

This clone turned up a few times. Possible read error: a much larger clone is one base away. The rearrangement uses TRBV27 and TRBJ1-2; D is uncertain. There are 16 residues in the CDR3. Germline loops: CDR1 MNHEY, CDR2 SMNVEV (reference sequence). The CDR3 coding sequence is TGTGACAGCAGTTTATCGATGAGGGTCTCAAACTATGGCTACACCTTC. Translation: CDSSLSMRVSNYGYTF.

This clone showed up many times. The chain joins TRBV29-1 to TRBJ1-3; D is undetermined. The length of the CDR3 is 14 residues. Trimming cost V 0 bases and J 0 bases, with 6 bases left between them. Germline loops: CDR1 SQVTM, CDR2 ANQGSEA. CDR3 DNA: TGCAGCGTTGAAGAAAACAACTCTGGAAACACCATATATTTT. Residues: CSVEENNSGNTIYF.

V gene TRBV6-6 combines with J gene TRBJ1-5; D gene unclear. The CDR3 has 14 residues. Per germline, CDR1 MNHNY and CDR2 SVGAGI (reference sequence). Trimming took 5 bases from V and 6 from J, leaving 14 bases between them. CDR3 in amino acids: CASSPWEGGQPQHF. The CDR3 bases are TGTGCCAGCAGTCCCTGGGAGGGTGGTCAGCCCCAGCATTTT.

At least ten counts were recorded for this clone. The chain has TRBV28 and TRBJ1-2, with 10 bases lining up with TRBD1. This CDR3 has 14 amino acids. Per the germline V gene, CDR1 is MDHEN and CDR2 is SYDVKM. V dropped 5 bases and J dropped 4; count of bases not matched to a gene: 4. CDR3 protein: CASSRDRGSYGYTF. Written as DNA, the CDR3 is TGTGCCAGCAGTAGGGACAGGGGTTCCTATGGCTACACCTTC.

The chain recombines TRBV11-3 with TRBJ2-3; 12 positions match TRBD2. This CDR3 has 17 residues. Losses at the gene ends were 0 bases for V and 7 bases for J; bases not matched to a gene: 8. Germline CDR1 and CDR2: SGHNT and YENEEA. Here the CDR3 DNA reads TGTGCCAGCAGCTTAGATTCCCTAGCGGGAGGGGGAAATACGCAGTATTTT. Protein: CASSLDSLAGGGNTQYF.